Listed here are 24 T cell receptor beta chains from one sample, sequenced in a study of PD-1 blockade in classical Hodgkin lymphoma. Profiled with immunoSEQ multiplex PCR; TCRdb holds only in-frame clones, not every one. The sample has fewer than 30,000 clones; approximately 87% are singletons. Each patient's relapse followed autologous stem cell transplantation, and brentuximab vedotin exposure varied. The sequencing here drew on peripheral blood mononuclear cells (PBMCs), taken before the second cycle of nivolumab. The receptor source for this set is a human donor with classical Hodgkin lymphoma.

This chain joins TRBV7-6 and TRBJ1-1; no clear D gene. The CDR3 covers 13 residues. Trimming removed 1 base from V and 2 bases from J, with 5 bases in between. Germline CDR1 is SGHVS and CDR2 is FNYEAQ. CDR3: CASSLDRNTEAFF. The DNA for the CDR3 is TGTGCCAGCAGCTTAGACCGCAACACTGAAGCTTTCTTT.

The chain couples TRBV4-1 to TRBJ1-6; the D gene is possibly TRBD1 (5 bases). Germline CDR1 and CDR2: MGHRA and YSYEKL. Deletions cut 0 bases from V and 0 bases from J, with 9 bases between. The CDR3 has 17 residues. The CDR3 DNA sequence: TGCGCCAGCAGCCAAGACAGGGACCACTCCTATAATTCACCCCTCCACTTT. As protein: CASSQDRDHSYNSPLHF.

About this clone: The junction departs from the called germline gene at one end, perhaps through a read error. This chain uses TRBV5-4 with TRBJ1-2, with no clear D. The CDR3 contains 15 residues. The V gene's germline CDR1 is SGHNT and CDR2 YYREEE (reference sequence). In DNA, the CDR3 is TGCGCCAGCAGCCAAGATCGGGTAACACTCCATGGCTACACCTTC. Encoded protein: CASSQDRVTLHGYTF.

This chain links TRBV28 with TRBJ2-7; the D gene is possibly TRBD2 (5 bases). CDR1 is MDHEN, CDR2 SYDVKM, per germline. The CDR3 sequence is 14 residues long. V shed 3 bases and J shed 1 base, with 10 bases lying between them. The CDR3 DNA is TGTGCCAGCAGTTTGAATCCGGGATCCTACGAGCAGTACGTC. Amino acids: CASSLNPGSYEQYV.

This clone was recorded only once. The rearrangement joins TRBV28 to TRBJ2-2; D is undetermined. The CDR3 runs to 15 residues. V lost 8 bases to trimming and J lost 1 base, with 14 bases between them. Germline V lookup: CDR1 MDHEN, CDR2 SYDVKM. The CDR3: CASARRIGNTGELFF. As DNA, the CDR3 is TGTGCCAGCGCACGTCGGATCGGGAACACCGGGGAGCTGTTTTTT.

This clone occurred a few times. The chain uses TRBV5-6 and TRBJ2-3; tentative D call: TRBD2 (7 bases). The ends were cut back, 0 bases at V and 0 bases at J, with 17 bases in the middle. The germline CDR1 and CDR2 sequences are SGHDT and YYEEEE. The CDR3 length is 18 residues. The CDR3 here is CASSLVEAAGASTDTQYF. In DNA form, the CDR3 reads TGTGCCAGCAGCTTGGTTGAGGCGGCGGGGGCCAGCACAGATACGCAGTATTTT.

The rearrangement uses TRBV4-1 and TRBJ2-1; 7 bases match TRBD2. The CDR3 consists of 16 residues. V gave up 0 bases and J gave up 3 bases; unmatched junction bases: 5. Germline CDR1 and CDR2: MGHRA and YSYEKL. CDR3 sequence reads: CASSQDGRGVYNEQFF. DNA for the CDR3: TGCGCCAGCAGCCAAGATGGACGGGGGGTCTACAATGAGCAGTTCTTC.

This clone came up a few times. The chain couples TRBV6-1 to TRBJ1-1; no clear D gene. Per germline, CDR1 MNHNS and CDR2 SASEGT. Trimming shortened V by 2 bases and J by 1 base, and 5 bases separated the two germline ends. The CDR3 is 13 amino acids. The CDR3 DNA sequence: TGTGCCAGCAGTGAAACGGAGAACACTGAAGCTTTCTTT. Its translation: CASSETENTEAFF.

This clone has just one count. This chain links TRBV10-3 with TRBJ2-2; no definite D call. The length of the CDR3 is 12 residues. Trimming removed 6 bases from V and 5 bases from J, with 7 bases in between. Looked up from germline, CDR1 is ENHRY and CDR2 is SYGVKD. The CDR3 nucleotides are TGTGCCATCAGCCCCGGTACCGGGGAGCTGTTTTTT. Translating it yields CAISPGTGELFF.

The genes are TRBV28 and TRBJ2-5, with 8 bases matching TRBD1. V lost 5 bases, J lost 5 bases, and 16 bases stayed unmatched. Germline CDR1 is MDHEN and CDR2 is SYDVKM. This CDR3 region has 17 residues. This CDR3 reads CASSRIQGARLGETQYF. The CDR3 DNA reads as TGTGCCAGCAGTCGAATTCAGGGGGCGAGATTAGGGGAGACCCAGTACTTC.

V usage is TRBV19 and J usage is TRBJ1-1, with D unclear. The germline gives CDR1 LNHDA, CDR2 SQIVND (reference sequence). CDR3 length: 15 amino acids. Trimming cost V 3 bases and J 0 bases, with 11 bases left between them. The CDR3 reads CASSMGTPVNTEAFF. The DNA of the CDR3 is TGTGCCAGTAGTATGGGAACCCCTGTGAACACTGAAGCTTTCTTT.

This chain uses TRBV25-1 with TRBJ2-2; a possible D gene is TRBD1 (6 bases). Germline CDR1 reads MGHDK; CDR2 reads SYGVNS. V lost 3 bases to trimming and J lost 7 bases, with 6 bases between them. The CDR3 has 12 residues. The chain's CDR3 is CASSDRGGELFF. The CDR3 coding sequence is TGTGCCAGCAGTGACAGGGGCGGGGAGCTGTTTTTT. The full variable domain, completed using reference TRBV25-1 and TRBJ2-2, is EADIYQTPRYLVIGTGKKITLECSQTMGHDKMYWYQQDPGMELHLIHYSYGVNSTEKGDLSSESTVSRIRTEHFPLTLESARPSHTSQYLCASSDRGGELFFGEGSRLTVL.

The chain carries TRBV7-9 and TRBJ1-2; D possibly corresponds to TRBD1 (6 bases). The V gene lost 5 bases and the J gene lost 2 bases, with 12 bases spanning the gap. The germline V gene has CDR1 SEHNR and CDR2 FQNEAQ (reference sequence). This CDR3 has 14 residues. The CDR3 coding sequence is TGTGCCAGCAGCAGGACAGATAACAACTATGGCTACACCTTC. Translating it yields CASSRTDNNYGYTF. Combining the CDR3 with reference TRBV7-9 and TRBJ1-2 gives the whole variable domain DTGVSQNPRHKITKRGQNVTFRCDPISEHNRLYWYRQTLGQGPEFLTYFQNEAQLEKSRLLSDRFSAERPKGSFSTLEIQRTEQGDSAMYLCASSRTDNNYGYTFGSGTRLTVV.

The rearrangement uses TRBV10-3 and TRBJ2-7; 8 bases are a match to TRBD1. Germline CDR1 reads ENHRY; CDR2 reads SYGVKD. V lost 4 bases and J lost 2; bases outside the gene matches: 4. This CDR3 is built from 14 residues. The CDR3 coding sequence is TGTGCCATCAGTGGAGACAGGGGAACCTACGAGCAGTACTTC. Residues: CAISGDRGTYEQYF.

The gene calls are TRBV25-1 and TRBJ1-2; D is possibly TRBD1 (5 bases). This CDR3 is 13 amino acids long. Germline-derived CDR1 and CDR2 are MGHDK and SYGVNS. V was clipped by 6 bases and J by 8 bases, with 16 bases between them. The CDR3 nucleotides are TGTGCCAGCAGAAACTCGGGACCTGGGGGCTACACCTTC. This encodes CASRNSGPGGYTF.

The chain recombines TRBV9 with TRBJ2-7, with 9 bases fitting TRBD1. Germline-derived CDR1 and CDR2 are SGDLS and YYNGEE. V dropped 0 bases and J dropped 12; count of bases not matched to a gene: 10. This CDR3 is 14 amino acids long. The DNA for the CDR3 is TGTGCCAGCAGCGTAGGGGACAGGGCTATCCTGCTGTACTTC. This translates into CASSVGDRAILLYF.

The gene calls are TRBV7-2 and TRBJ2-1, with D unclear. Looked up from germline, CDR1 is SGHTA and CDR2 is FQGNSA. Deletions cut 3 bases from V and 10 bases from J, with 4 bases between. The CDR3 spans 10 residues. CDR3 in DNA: TGTGCCAGCAGCTTCAGCGAGCAGTTCTTC. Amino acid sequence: CASSFSEQFF.

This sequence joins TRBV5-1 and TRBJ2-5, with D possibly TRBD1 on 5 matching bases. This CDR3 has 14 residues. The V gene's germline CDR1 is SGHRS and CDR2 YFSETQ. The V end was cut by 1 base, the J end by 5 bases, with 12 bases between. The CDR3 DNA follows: TGCGCCAGCAGCTTGCCTTCAGGGATGGAGACCCAGTACTTC. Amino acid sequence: CASSLPSGMETQYF.

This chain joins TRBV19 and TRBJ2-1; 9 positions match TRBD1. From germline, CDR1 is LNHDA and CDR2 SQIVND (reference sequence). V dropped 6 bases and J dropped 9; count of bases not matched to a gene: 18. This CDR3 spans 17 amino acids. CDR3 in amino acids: CASRTSSGQGVFREQFF. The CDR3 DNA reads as TGTGCCAGTAGAACGTCGTCGGGACAGGGTGTTTTTCGTGAGCAGTTCTTC.

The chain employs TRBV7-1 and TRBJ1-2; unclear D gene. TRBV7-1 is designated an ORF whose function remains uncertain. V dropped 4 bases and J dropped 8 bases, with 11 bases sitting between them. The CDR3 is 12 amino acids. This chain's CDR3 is CASSLDTTGYTF. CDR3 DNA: TGTGCCAGCAGCTTAGACACTACAGGCTACACCTTC.

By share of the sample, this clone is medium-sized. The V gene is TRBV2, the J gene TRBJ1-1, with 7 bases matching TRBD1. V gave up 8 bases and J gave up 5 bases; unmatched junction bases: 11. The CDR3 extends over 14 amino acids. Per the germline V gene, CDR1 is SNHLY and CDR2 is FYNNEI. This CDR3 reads CASERARGRTEAFF. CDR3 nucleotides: TGTGCCAGCGAGAGAGCCAGGGGGAGAACTGAAGCTTTCTTT.

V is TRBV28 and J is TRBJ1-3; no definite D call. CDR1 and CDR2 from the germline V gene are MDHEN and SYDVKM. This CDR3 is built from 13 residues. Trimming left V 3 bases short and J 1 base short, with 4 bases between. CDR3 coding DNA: TGTGCCAGCAGTTTCCAGTCTGGAAACACCATATATTTT. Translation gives CASSFQSGNTIYF.

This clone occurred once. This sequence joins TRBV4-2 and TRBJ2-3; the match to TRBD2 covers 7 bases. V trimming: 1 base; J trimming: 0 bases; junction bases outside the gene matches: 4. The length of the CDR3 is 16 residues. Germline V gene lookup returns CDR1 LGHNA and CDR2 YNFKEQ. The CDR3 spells CASSQGGGTSTDTQYF. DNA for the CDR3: TGTGCCAGCAGCCAAGGGGGGGGGACTAGCACAGATACGCAGTATTTT.

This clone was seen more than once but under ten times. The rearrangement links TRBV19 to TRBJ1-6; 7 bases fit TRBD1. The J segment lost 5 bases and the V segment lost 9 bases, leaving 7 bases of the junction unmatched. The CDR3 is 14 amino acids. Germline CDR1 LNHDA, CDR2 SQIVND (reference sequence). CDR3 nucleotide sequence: TGTGCCAGCGATCCTGGACAGGATAATTCACCCCTCCACTTT. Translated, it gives CASDPGQDNSPLHF. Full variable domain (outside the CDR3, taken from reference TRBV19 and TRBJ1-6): DGGITQSPKYLFRKEGQNVTLSCEQNLNHDAMYWYRQDPGQGLRLIYYSQIVNDFQKGDIAEGYSVSREKKESFPLTVTSAQKNPTAFYLCASDPGQDNSPLHFGNGTRLTVT.